This T cell receptor (beta chain) was profiled in a study of cytomegalovirus exposure and HLA in healthy donors. Points from the study as a whole: The study put 150 or so TCR beta chains on its list as cytomegalovirus-associated.

V was pared by 4 bases and J by 4 bases, with 8 bases between. From germline, CDR1 is SEHNR and CDR2 FQNEAQ (reference sequence). The CDR3 loop spans 13 amino acids. Remarks on this clone: What it binds is unknown.

PCR was performed using 60 Vbeta and 13 Jbeta primers. Measured with immunoSEQ multiplex PCR; TCRdb has only the in-frame clones, and not every one. The sample's table shows 45,000 to 50,000 clones. The sample comprised PBMCs. This clonotype originated in a male donor in good health and CMV-seronegative. This chain links TRBV7-9 with TRBJ1-5; TRBD1 might be the D (6 bases). The DNA for the CDR3 is TGTGCCAGCAGCTCCGGACAGAATCAGCCCCAGCATTTT. It is translated as CASSSGQNQPQHF.